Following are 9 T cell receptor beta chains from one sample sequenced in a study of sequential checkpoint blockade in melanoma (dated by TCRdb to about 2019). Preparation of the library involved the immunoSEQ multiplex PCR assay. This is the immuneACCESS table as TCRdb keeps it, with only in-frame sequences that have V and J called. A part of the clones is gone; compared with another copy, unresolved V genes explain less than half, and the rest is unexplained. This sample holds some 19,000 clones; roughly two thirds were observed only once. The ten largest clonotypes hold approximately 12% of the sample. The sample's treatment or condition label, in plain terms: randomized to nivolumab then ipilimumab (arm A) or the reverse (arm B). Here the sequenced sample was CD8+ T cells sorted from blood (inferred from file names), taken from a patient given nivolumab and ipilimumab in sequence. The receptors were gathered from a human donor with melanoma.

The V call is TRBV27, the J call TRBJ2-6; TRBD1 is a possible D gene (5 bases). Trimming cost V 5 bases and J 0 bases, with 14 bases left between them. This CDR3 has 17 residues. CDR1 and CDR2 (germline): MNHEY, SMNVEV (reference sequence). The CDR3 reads CASSLLTALSGANVLTF. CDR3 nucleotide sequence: TGTGCCAGCAGTCTCCTGACAGCACTCTCTGGGGCCAACGTCCTGACTTTC. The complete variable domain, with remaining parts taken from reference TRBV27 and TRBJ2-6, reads EAQVTQNPRYLITVTGKKLTVTCSQNMNHEYMSWYRQDPGLGLRQIYYSMNVEVTDKGDVPEGYKVSRKEKRNFPLILESPSPNQTSLYFCASSLLTALSGANVLTFGAGSRLTVL.

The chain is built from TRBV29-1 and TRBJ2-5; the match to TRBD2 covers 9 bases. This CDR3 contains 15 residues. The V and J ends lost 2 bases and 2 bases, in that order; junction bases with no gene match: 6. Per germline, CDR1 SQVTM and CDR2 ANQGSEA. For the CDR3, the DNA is TGCAGCGTTGAATACGGGCGGGGGGGTCAAGAGACCCAGTACTTC. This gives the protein CSVEYGRGGQETQYF. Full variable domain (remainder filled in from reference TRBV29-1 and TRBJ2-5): SAVISQKPSRDICQRGTSLTIQCQVDSQVTMMFWYRQQPGQSLTLIATANQGSEATYESGFVIDKFPISRPNLTFSTLTVSNMSPEDSSIYLCSVEYGRGGQETQYFGPGTRLLVL.

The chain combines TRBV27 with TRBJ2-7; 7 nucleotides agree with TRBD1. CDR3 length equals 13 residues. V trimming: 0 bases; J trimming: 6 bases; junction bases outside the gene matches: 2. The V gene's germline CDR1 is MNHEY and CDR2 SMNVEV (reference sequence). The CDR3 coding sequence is TGTGCCAGCAGTTTATCCACAGGGGCCGAGCAGTACTTC. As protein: CASSLSTGAEQYF.

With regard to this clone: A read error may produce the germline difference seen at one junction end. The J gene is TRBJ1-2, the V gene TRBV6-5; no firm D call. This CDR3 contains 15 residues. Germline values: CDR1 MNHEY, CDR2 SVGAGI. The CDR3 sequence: CASSYSERATYGHTF. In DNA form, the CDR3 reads TGTGCCAGCAGTTACTCAGAGAGGGCAACCTATGGCCACACCTTC.

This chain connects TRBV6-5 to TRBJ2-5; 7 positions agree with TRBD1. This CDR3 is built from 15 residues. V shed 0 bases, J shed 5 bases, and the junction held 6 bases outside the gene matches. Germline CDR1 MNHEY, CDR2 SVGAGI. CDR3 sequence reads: CASSYSPGQTETQYF. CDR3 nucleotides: TGTGCCAGCAGTTACTCCCCGGGACAGACGGAGACCCAGTACTTC.

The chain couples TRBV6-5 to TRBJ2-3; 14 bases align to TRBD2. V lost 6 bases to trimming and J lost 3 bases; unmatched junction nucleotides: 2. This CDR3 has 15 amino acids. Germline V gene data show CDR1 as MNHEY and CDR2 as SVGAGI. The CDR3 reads CASSGLAGGTDTQYF. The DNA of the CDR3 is TGTGCCAGCAGCGGACTAGCGGGAGGTACAGATACGCAGTATTTT.

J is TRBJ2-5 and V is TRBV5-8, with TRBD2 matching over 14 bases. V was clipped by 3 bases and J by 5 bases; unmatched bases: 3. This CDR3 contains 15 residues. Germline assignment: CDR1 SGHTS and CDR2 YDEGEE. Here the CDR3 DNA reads TGTGCCAGCAGCTCGACTAGCGGGGGGGCGGAGACCCAGTACTTC. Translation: CASSSTSGGAETQYF.

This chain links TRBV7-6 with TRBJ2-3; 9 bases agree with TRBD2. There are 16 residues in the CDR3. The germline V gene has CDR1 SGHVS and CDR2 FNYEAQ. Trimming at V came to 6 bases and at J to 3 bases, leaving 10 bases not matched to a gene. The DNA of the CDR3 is TGTGCCAGCAGTTTTACGTCTAGCGGGGCGACAGATACGCAGTATTTT. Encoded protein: CASSFTSSGATDTQYF. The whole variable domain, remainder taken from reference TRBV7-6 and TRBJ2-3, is GAGVSQSPRYKVTKRGQDVALRCDPISGHVSLYWYRQALGQGPEFLTYFNYEAQQDKSGLPNDRFSAERPEGSISTLTIQRTEQRDSAMYRCASSFTSSGATDTQYFGPGTRLTVL.

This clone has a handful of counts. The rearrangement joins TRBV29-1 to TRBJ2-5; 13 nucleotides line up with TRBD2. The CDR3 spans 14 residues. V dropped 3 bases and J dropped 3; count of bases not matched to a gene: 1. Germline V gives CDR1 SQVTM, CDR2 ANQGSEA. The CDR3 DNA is TGCAGCGTTGACGGACTAGCGGGGGAAGAGACCCAGTACTTC. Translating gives CSVDGLAGEETQYF. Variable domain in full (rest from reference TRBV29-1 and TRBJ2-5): SAVISQKPSRDICQRGTSLTIQCQVDSQVTMMFWYRQQPGQSLTLIATANQGSEATYESGFVIDKFPISRPNLTFSTLTVSNMSPEDSSIYLCSVDGLAGEETQYFGPGTRLLVL.